These 20 T cell receptor beta chains share one sample of origin, sequenced in a study of cytomegalovirus exposure and HLA in healthy donors. PCR primers comprised 60 Vbeta and 13 Jbeta primers. The table came from immunoSEQ multiplex PCR; TCRdb's copy has only in-frame clones and leaves some out. The table shows 100,000 to 150,000 clones, with around four fifths occurring only once. The sample was PBMCs. All receptors derive from a man between 18 and 35 years old in good health and CMV-seropositive.

The chain couples TRBV12-5 to TRBJ2-7; TRBD1 is a possible D gene (6 bases). The CDR3 totals 14 residues. Germline V gene data show CDR1 as LGHNT and CDR2 as FRNRAP. The V end was cut by 5 bases, the J end by 2 bases, with 13 bases between. CDR3 coding DNA: TGTGCTAGTGGTCCGGGGACACCCCCCTACGAGCAGTACTTC. Protein: CASGPGTPPYEQYF.

The chain uses TRBV5-6 and TRBJ2-7; possible D gene TRBD1, 6 bases. Looked up from germline, CDR1 is SGHDT and CDR2 is YYEEEE. The CDR3 totals 16 residues. The germline V and J ends were trimmed by 1 base and 3 bases, with 17 bases remaining between them. The CDR3 region has the DNA TGTGCCAGCAGCTTGTTTTCTGGGACAAGCCTCTACGAGCAGTACTTC. The encoded protein is CASSLFSGTSLYEQYF.

The chain couples TRBV28 to TRBJ1-1; possible D gene TRBD1, 6 bases. The CDR3 runs to 17 residues. Germline V gene lookup returns CDR1 MDHEN and CDR2 SYDVKM. V lost 4 bases to trimming and J lost 0 bases, with 18 bases between them. The chain's CDR3 is CASSSGEGPPVNTEAFF. For the CDR3, the DNA is TGTGCCAGCAGTTCAGGGGAGGGGCCACCCGTGAACACTGAAGCTTTCTTT.

This clone has a single count. The gene calls are TRBV9 and TRBJ1-2; no clear D. The germline V gene encodes CDR1 SGDLS and CDR2 YYNGEE. CDR3 size: 14 residues. V gave up 2 bases and J gave up 0 bases, with 8 bases separating them. In DNA form, the CDR3 reads TGTGCCAGCAGCGTGAGTGTTACTAACTATGGCTACACCTTC. This gives the protein CASSVSVTNYGYTF.

The chain has TRBV29-1 and TRBJ1-2; 9 bases match TRBD1. Germline V lookup: CDR1 SQVTM, CDR2 ANQGSEA. CDR3 length equals 17 residues. Unmatched junction bases numbered 18, after V lost 4 bases and J lost 6 bases. The CDR3: CSVVGPQGTGGLHGYTF. In DNA form, the CDR3 reads TGCAGCGTTGTGGGCCCCCAAGGAACAGGGGGCCTTCATGGCTACACCTTC.

This chain links TRBV9 with TRBJ2-7; tentative D call: TRBD1 (5 bases). CDR3 length equals 15 residues. Germline lookup yields CDR1 SGDLS and CDR2 YYNGEE. V was pared by 0 bases and J by 2 bases, with 12 bases between. CDR3 DNA: TGTGCCAGCAGCGTAGGGGGCCCTGAGACCTACGAGCAGTACTTC. Its translation: CASSVGGPETYEQYF.

This clone turned up a few times. V gene TRBV7-3 combines with J gene TRBJ1-3; possibly TRBD1 for D (6 bases). V shed 9 bases and J shed 2 bases, with 11 bases lying between them. The CDR3 totals 13 residues. Germline CDR1 and CDR2: SGHTA and FQGTGA. CDR3 amino acids: CASAQGTGNTIYF. The CDR3 region has the DNA TGTGCCAGTGCCCAGGGGACTGGAAACACCATATATTTT.

The CDR3 nucleotides read TGTGCCAGCTCACCAAGCCAGGAAAACTATGGCTACACCTTC. Translating it yields CASSPSQENYGYTF. V is TRBV18 and J is TRBJ1-2; D gene uncertain. V was clipped by 2 bases and J by 2 bases, with 9 bases between them. Germline V lookup: CDR1 KGHSH, CDR2 LQKENI. The CDR3 has 14 residues.

The J gene is TRBJ2-7, the V gene TRBV6-5, with D possibly matching TRBD1 (5 bases). CDR3 length: 13 amino acids. Trimming pared 2 bases from V and 5 bases from J, leaving 10 bases between. Germline V gives CDR1 MNHEY, CDR2 SVGAGI. The CDR3 here is CASSYRQSHEQYF. DNA of the CDR3: TGTGCCAGCAGTTACCGACAGTCCCACGAGCAGTACTTC.

The sample holds a few counts of this clone. This chain connects TRBV5-1 to TRBJ2-5; 11 bases agree with TRBD2. The V gene's germline CDR1 is SGHRS and CDR2 YFSETQ. Trimming at V came to 0 bases and at J to 5 bases, leaving 3 bases not matched to a gene. The CDR3 length is 15 residues. The CDR3 DNA sequence: TGCGCCAGCAGCTTGGGACTAGCGGGGTTGGAGACCCAGTACTTC. Encoded protein: CASSLGLAGLETQYF.

The chain has TRBV29-1 and TRBJ2-1; D is possibly TRBD1 (5 bases). CDR3 length: 14 residues. The ends were cut back, 3 bases at V and 2 bases at J, with 11 bases in the middle. Germline loops: CDR1 SQVTM, CDR2 ANQGSEA. CDR3 sequence (DNA): TGCAGCGTTGAGGGTCAGGGCACCTACAATGAGCAGTTCTTC. It specifies CSVEGQGTYNEQFF.

The V call is TRBV2, the J call TRBJ2-7, with D hard to call. There are 11 residues in the CDR3. Trimming took 3 bases from V and 3 from J, leaving 3 bases between them. Germline V lookup: CDR1 SNHLY, CDR2 FYNNEI. For the CDR3, the DNA is TGTGCCAGCAGTGACGGCTACGAGCAGTACTTC. It translates to CASSDGYEQYF.

This chain uses TRBV7-9 with TRBJ2-3, with TRBD1 matching over 7 bases. The CDR3 is 13 amino acids. Trimming removed 4 bases from V and 3 bases from J; junction bases left unmatched: 1. Germline-derived CDR1 and CDR2 are SEHNR and FQNEAQ (reference sequence). The CDR3 DNA sequence: TGTGCCAGCAGCTGGGGACAGACAGATACGCAGTATTTT. This codes for CASSWGQTDTQYF. The full variable domain, completed using reference TRBV7-9 and TRBJ2-3, is DTGVSQNPRHKITKRGQNVTFRCDPISEHNRLYWYRQTLGQGPEFLTYFQNEAQLEKSRLLSDRFSAERPKGSFSTLEIQRTEQGDSAMYLCASSWGQTDTQYFGPGTRLTVL.

This clone occurred once. The chain uses TRBV7-8 and TRBJ1-2, with D tentatively TRBD1 (5 bases). The CDR3 totals 16 residues. Trimming removed 2 bases from V and 4 bases from J, with 17 bases in between. Germline V gene data show CDR1 as SGHVS and CDR2 as FQNEAQ. This CDR3 reads CASSLRATDLFYGYTF. The CDR3 nucleotides read TGTGCCAGCAGCTTACGAGCGACAGACCTTTTCTATGGCTACACCTTC.

The chain uses TRBV10-3 and TRBJ2-7, with D possibly TRBD2 on 6 matching bases. The CDR3 contains 16 residues. Trimming removed 3 bases from V and 5 bases from J, with 20 bases in between. The germline CDR1 and CDR2 sequences are ENHRY and SYGVKD. The CDR3 DNA sequence: TGTGCCATCAGTGACCCTACTAGCAGTAAGTCCCACGAGCAGTACTTC. Its translation is CAISDPTSSKSHEQYF.

V usage is TRBV9 and J usage is TRBJ2-2; 7 bases fit TRBD1. The CDR3 consists of 15 residues. After removal of 1 base from V and 4 bases from J, the junction contained 4 bases not matched to a gene. Germline V gives CDR1 SGDLS, CDR2 YYNGEE. The CDR3 region is CASSVRGGITGELFF. CDR3 sequence (DNA): TGTGCCAGCAGCGTAAGAGGGGGCATCACCGGGGAGCTGTTTTTT.

The chain employs TRBV10-3 and TRBJ2-2; D perhaps matches TRBD1 (5 bases). Per germline, CDR1 ENHRY and CDR2 SYGVKD. This CDR3 is 15 amino acids long. Between the trimmed V and J ends, which lost 6 bases and 6 bases, there was a span of 17 bases. CDR3 sequence: CAISTQMTVSGELFF. Written as DNA, the CDR3 is TGTGCCATCAGCACACAAATGACAGTCTCCGGGGAGCTGTTTTTT.

This sequence joins TRBV30 and TRBJ2-1, with D tentatively TRBD1 (5 bases). The CDR3 length is 12 residues. Germline V gene lookup returns CDR1 GTSNPN and CDR2 SVGIG (reference sequence). The V end was cut by 2 bases, the J end by 10 bases, with 12 bases between. Here the CDR3 reads CAWSSGSEEQFF. As DNA, the CDR3 is TGTGCCTGGAGTTCAGGGTCCGAGGAGCAGTTCTTC.

The V call is TRBV7-2, the J call TRBJ2-5; unclear D gene. The CDR3 totals 13 residues. From germline, CDR1 is SGHTA and CDR2 FQGNSA. V lost 4 bases and J 5 bases, leaving 11 bases between the germline ends. CDR3 nucleotides: TGTGCCAGCAGCTCCCTACGCCTGGAGACCCAGTACTTC. The encoded protein is CASSSLRLETQYF. Looking up the rest from reference TRBV7-2 and TRBJ2-5 gives the full variable domain: GAGVSQSPSNKVTEKGKDVELRCDPISGHTALYWYRQSLGQGLEFLIYFQGNSAPDKSGLPSDRFSAERTGGSVSTLTIQRTQQEDSAVYLCASSSLRLETQYFGPGTRLLVL.

V gene TRBV29-1 combines with J gene TRBJ1-2, with D maybe TRBD1 (6 bases). The CDR3 has 13 amino acids. Per germline, CDR1 SQVTM and CDR2 ANQGSEA. Trimming stripped 2 bases from V and 4 bases from J, with 11 bases between. The chain's CDR3 is CSVETQGRYGYTF. Written as DNA, the CDR3 is TGCAGCGTTGAAACACAGGGCCGCTATGGCTACACCTTC.